Listed here are 18 T cell receptor beta chains from one sample, sequenced in a study of identical twins. MiXCR was run by TCRdb on the 5' RACE reads, yielding one entry per CDR3 protein. The profile covers 550,000 to 700,000 distinct CDR3 sequences, with about 20% appearing a single time and approximately 4.3% taken by the ten largest. These sequences were also reported in another study, on T cells expressing NK-cell markers.

The source material was PBMCs. The receptors originated from a woman younger than 30 in good health.

The table lists this clonotype with many counts. The V and J genes are TRBV7-9 and TRBJ1-2, with D possibly TRBD1 on 6 matching bases. V was shortened by 1 base and J by 4 bases, with 10 bases between the two germline ends. This CDR3 has 14 amino acids. The germline CDR1 and CDR2 sequences are SEHNR and FQNEAQ (reference sequence). CDR3 residues: CASSLGQEFYGYTF. The CDR3 coding sequence is TGTGCCAGCAGCTTAGGACAGGAGTTCTATGGCTACACCTTC. Looking up the rest from reference TRBV7-9 and TRBJ1-2 gives the full variable domain: DTGVSQNPRHKITKRGQNVTFRCDPISEHNRLYWYRQTLGQGPEFLTYFQNEAQLEKSRLLSDRFSAERPKGSFSTLEIQRTEQGDSAMYLCASSLGQEFYGYTFGSGTRLTVV.

The V call is TRBV7-2, the J call TRBJ1-1; D gene unclear. The V and J ends lost 2 bases and 0 bases respectively, with 7 bases between them. Germline CDR1 and CDR2: SGHTA and FQGNSA. CDR3 length: 14 residues. CDR3: CASSLLGMNTEAFF. Written as DNA, the CDR3 is TGTGCCAGCAGCTTACTCGGGATGAACACTGAAGCTTTCTTT.

The gene calls are TRBV7-2 and TRBJ1-1; D is unresolved. The V gene's germline CDR1 is SGHTA and CDR2 FQGNSA. V was pared by 5 bases and J by 10 bases, with 14 bases between. This CDR3 region has 12 residues. CDR3 sequence: CASSITRHGAFF. The CDR3 DNA follows: TGTGCCAGCAGCATCACCCGCCATGGAGCTTTCTTT.

The chain links TRBV12-3 or TRBV12-4 to TRBJ2-7; 9 bases line up with TRBD2. The V gene end was trimmed by 4 bases and the J gene end by 3 bases; junction bases not matched to a gene: 13. This CDR3 is 17 amino acids long. CDR3 amino acids: CASSSWIGAGGYYEQYF. The CDR3 coding sequence is TGTGCCAGCAGTTCTTGGATCGGGGCGGGAGGGTACTACGAGCAGTACTTC.

This clonotype occurred a few times. The chain joins TRBV7-9 to TRBJ2-1; a possible D gene is TRBD2 (5 bases). The CDR3 loop spans 15 amino acids. Germline V CDR1 and CDR2: SEHNR, FQNEAQ (reference sequence). V was clipped by 5 bases and J by 2 bases, with 13 bases between them. The CDR3 spells CASSPPADPYNEQFF. CDR3 in DNA: TGTGCCAGCAGCCCACCAGCGGACCCCTACAATGAGCAGTTCTTC.

This clonotype was seen only a few times. The chain employs TRBV20-1 and TRBJ2-3; 7 bases fit TRBD2. The CDR3 contains 14 residues. Germline CDR1 reads DFQATT; CDR2 reads SNEGSKA (reference sequence). Unmatched junction bases numbered 5, after V lost 5 bases and J lost 0 bases. CDR3 amino acids: CSALAGVSTDTQYF. DNA of the CDR3: TGCAGTGCTCTGGCGGGAGTGAGCACAGATACGCAGTATTTT.

Ten or more counts support this clonotype. The rearrangement joins TRBV6-5 to TRBJ1-1, with a possible D match to TRBD1 (6 bases). Trimming removed 0 bases from V and 1 base from J, with 12 bases in between. This CDR3 region has 16 residues. The V gene's germline CDR1 is MNHEY and CDR2 SVGAGI. The CDR3 loop is CASSYSDRLGNTEAFF. CDR3 nucleotide sequence: TGTGCCAGCAGTTACTCTGACAGGTTGGGGAACACTGAAGCTTTCTTT.

The CDR3 here is CASSPTGQGAGLPQHF. As DNA, the CDR3 is TGTGCCAGCAGCCCTACCGGCCAGGGCGCGGGGTTGCCCCAGCATTTT. This sequence joins TRBV7-9 and TRBJ1-5; the D gene is possibly TRBD1 (5 bases). The CDR3 loop spans 16 amino acids. CDR1 and CDR2 from the germline V gene are SEHNR and FQNEAQ (reference sequence). Deletions cut 5 bases from V and 9 bases from J, with 23 bases between.

This chain connects TRBV15 to TRBJ1-1; D gene uncertain. The germline V gene has CDR1 LNHNV and CDR2 YYDKDF (reference sequence). V was trimmed by 1 base and J by 3 bases, leaving 6 bases between them. The CDR3 covers 13 residues. DNA of the CDR3: TGTGCCACCAGCAGAGGAGTCGACACTGAAGCTTTCTTT. This translates into CATSRGVDTEAFF.

This clonotype was detected ten times or more. The J gene is TRBJ2-7, the V gene TRBV5-6; D unclear. V lost 4 bases and J lost 2, with 10 bases in between. Per the germline V gene, CDR1 is SGHDT and CDR2 is YYEEEE. The CDR3 is made up of 13 amino acids. Written as DNA, the CDR3 is TGTGCCAGCAGCCCGGGTAGGGCCTACGAGCAGTACTTC. Translation gives CASSPGRAYEQYF.

This clonotype was seen more than once but under ten times. The chain recombines TRBV20-1 with TRBJ2-3; D is perhaps TRBD2 (6 bases). CDR1 and CDR2 (germline): DFQATT, SNEGSKA (reference sequence). Trimming removed 0 bases from V and 6 bases from J, with 13 bases in between. This CDR3 spans 14 amino acids. The CDR3 DNA is TGCAGTGCTAGAGATCAAACGGGAGACGATACGCAGTATTTT. Translation: CSARDQTGDDTQYF.

The chain links TRBV10-3 to TRBJ2-5; 8 bases match TRBD1. Germline CDR1 and CDR2: ENHRY and SYGVKD. V was clipped by 6 bases and J by 5 bases; unmatched bases: 8. The CDR3 has 14 residues. DNA for the CDR3: TGTGCCATCAGCGGACAGGGAGTGGGTGAGACCCAGTACTTC. It codes for CAISGQGVGETQYF.

V is TRBV13 and J is TRBJ2-1, with D perhaps given as TRBD1 or TRBD2 (5 bases each). V lost 5 bases and J lost 12, with 11 bases in between. The CDR3 runs to 11 residues. Germline lookup yields CDR1 PRHDT and CDR2 FYEKMQ (reference sequence). The CDR3 protein is CASSQGPLQFF. The CDR3 nucleotides are TGTGCCAGCAGCCAGGGACCTCTGCAGTTCTTC.

This clonotype appeared a single time. This chain links TRBV12-5 with TRBJ2-7, with 10 bases aligning to TRBD2. The CDR3 loop spans 14 amino acids. Germline V lookup: CDR1 LGHNT, CDR2 FRNRAP. Unmatched junction bases numbered 9, after V lost 6 bases and J lost 7 bases. CDR3 sequence: CASGHGTSEEEQYF. CDR3 nucleotides: TGTGCTAGTGGCCACGGGACTAGCGAGGAAGAGCAGTACTTC.

V and J are TRBV7-9 and TRBJ2-1; 8 nucleotides align to TRBD2. The J segment lost 2 bases and the V segment lost 8 bases, leaving 8 bases of the junction unmatched. This CDR3 region has 15 residues. Germline CDR1 and CDR2: SEHNR and FQNEAQ (reference sequence). DNA for the CDR3: TGTGCCAGCCTGCCGAGCGGGAGTCCCTACAATGAGCAGTTCTTC. It encodes CASLPSGSPYNEQFF.

The chain uses TRBV7-2 and TRBJ2-5, with 8 bases lining up with TRBD1. Germline lookup yields CDR1 SGHTA and CDR2 FQGNSA. V was clipped by 5 bases and J by 9 bases; unmatched bases: 8. This CDR3 contains 13 residues. CDR3 coding DNA: TGTGCCAGCAGCCTAAGGACAGGGTGGGCCCAGTACTTC. Translating gives CASSLRTGWAQYF.

This clonotype occurred many times. V gene TRBV6-4 combines with J gene TRBJ1-2; perhaps TRBD1 as D (6 bases). The CDR3 consists of 16 residues. V was cut by 7 bases and J by 4 bases, with 22 bases left in between. Germline CDR1 reads MRHNA; CDR2 reads SNTAGT. The CDR3 nucleotides are TGTGCCAGCAACTCACGACCCTTCGGGGGCGGCTATGGCTACACCTTC. This sequence encodes CASNSRPFGGGYGYTF.

This clonotype was counted ten times or more. This chain links TRBV14 with TRBJ1-1, with 7 bases fitting TRBD1. The CDR3 has 13 amino acids. Germline lookup yields CDR1 SGHDN and CDR2 FVKESK. The V gene end was trimmed by 5 bases and the J gene end by 1 base; junction bases not matched to a gene: 1. As DNA, the CDR3 is TGTGCCAGCAGCTGGGACAGGAACACTGAAGCTTTCTTT. Amino acids: CASSWDRNTEAFF.